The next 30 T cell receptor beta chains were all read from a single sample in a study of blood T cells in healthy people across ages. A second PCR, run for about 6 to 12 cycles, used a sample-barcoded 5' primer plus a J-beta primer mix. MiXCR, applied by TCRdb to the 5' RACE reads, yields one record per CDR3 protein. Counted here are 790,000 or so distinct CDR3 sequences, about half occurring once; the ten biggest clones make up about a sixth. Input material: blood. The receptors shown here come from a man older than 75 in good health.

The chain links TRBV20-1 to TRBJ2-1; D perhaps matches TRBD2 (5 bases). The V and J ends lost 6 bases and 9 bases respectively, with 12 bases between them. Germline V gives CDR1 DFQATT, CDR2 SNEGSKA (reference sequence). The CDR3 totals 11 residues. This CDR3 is CSAEGRAEQFF. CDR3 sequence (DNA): TGCAGTGCCGAGGGAAGGGCTGAGCAGTTCTTC.

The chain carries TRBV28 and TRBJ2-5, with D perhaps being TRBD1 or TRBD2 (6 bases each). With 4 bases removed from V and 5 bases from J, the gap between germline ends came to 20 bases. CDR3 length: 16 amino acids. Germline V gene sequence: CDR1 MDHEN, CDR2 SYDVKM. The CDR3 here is CASSSHRWGAGETQYF. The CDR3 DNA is TGTGCCAGCAGTTCCCACCGATGGGGGGCCGGGGAGACCCAGTACTTC.

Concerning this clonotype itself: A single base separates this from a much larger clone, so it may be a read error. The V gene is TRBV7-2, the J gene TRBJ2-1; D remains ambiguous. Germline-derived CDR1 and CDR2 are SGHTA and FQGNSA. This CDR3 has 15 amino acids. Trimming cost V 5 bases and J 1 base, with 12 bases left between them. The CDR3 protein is CASSRPAQSYNEQFF. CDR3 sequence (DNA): TGTGCCAGCAGCCGACCGGCCCAGTCCTACAATGAGCAGTTCTTC.

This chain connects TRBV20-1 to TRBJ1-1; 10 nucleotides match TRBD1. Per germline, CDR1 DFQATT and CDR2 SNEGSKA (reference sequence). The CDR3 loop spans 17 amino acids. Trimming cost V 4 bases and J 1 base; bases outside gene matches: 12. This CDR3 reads CSAKATGGDWGNTEAFF. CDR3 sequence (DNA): TGCAGTGCTAAAGCGACAGGGGGCGATTGGGGGAACACTGAAGCTTTCTTT.

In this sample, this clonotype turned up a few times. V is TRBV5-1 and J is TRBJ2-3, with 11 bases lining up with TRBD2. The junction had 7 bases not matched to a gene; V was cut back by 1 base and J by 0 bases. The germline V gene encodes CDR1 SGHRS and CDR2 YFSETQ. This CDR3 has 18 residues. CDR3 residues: CASSLSTSGRFSTDTQYF. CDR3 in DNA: TGCGCCAGCAGCTTGTCCACTAGCGGGAGATTTAGCACAGATACGCAGTATTTT.

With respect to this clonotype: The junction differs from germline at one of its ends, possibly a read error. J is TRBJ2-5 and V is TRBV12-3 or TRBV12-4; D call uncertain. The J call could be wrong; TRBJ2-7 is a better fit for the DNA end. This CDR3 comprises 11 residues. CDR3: CAGRNFGEQYF. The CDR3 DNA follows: TGTGCCGGCAGAAATTTCGGCGAGCAGTACTTC.

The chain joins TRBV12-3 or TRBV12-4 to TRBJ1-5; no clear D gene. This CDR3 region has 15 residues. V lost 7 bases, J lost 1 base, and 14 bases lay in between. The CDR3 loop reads CASTARLTSNQPQHF. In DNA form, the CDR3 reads TGTGCCAGCACCGCAAGGCTTACGAGCAATCAGCCCCAGCATTTT.

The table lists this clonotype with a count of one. The CDR3 region has the DNA TGTGCCAGCAGCGTAGAGGGCAGGGACTCCTACAATGAGCAGTACTTC. This sequence encodes CASSVEGRDSYNEQYF. The rearrangement joins TRBV9 to TRBJ2-1, with D tentatively TRBD2 (6 bases). The better agreement between TRBJ2-7 and the DNA end casts doubt on the J call. CDR3 length: 16 amino acids. The germline V gene encodes CDR1 SGDLS and CDR2 YYNGEE.

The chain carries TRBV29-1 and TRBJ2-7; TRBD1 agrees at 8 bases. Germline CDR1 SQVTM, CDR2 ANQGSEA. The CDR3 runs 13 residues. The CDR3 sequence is CRVRQGALSVQYF. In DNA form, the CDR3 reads TGCAGAGTACGTCAGGGGGCGCTTTCCGTGCAGTACTTC.

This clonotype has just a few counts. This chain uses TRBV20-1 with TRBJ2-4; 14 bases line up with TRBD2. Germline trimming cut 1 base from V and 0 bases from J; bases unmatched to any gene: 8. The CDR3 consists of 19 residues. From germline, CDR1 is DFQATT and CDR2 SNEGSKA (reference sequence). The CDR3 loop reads CSARVGLAGAGLAKNIQYF. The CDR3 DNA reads TGCAGTGCTAGAGTGGGACTAGCGGGAGCCGGGCTAGCCAAAAACATTCAGTACTTC.

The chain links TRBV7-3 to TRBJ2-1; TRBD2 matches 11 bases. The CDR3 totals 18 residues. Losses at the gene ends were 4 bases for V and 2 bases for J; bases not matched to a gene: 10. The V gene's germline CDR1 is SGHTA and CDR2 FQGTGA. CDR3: CASSSGRVGLAAYNEQFF. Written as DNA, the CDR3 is TGTGCCAGCAGCTCTGGGCGGGTGGGACTAGCGGCCTACAATGAGCAGTTCTTC.

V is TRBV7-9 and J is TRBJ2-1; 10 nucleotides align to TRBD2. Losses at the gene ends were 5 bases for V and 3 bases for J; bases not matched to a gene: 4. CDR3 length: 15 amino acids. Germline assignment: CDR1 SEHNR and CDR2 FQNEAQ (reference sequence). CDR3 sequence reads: CASSPSGGVYNEQFF. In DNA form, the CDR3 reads TGTGCCAGCAGCCCTAGCGGGGGAGTCTACAATGAGCAGTTCTTC. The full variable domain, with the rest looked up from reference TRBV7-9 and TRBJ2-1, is DTGVSQNPRHKITKRGQNVTFRCDPISEHNRLYWYRQTLGQGPEFLTYFQNEAQLEKSRLLSDRFSAERPKGSFSTLEIQRTEQGDSAMYLCASSPSGGVYNEQFFGPGTRLTVL.

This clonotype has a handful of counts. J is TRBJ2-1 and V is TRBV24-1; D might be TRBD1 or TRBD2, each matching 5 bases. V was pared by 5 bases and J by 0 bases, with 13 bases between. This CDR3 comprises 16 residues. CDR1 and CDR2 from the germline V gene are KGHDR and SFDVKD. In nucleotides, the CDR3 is TGTGCCACCAGTGTGCGAGGGGCCTTCTCCTACAATGAGCAGTTCTTC. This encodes CATSVRGAFSYNEQFF.

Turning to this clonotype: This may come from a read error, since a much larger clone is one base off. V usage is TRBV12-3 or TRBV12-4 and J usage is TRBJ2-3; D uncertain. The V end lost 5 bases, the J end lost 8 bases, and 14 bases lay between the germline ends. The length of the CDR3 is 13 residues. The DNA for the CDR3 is TGTGCCAGCAGTCACGAAGGGCCAGCTACGCAGTATTTT. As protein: CASSHEGPATQYF.

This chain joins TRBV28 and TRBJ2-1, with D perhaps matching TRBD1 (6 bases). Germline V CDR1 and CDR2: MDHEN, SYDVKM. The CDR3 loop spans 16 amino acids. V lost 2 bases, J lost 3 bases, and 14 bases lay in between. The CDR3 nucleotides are TGTGCCAGCAGTTTAACGGGCGACAGGCTCTACAATGAGCAGTTCTTC. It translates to CASSLTGDRLYNEQFF. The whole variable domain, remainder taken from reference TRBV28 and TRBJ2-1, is DVKVTQSSRYLVKRTGEKVFLECVQDMDHENMFWYRQDPGLGLRLIYFSYDVKMKEKGDIPEGYSVSREKKERFSLILESASTNQTSMYLCASSLTGDRLYNEQFFGPGTRLTVL.

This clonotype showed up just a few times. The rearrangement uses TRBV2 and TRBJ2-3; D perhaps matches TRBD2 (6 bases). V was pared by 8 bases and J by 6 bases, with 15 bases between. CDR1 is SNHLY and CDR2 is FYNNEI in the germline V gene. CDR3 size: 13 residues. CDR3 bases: TGTGCCAGCGGGGCGGGGCCATTGGATACGCAGTATTTT. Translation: CASGAGPLDTQYF.

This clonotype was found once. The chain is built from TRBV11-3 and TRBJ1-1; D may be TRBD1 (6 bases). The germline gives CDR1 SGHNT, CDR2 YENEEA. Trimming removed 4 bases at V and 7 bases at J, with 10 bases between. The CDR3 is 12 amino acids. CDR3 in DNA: TGTGCCAGCAGCTGGGACAACGGTGAAGCTTTCTTT. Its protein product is CASSWDNGEAFF. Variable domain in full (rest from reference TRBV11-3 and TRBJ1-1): EAGVVQSPRYKIIEKKQPVAFWCNPISGHNTLYWYLQNLGQGPELLIRYENEEAVDDSQLPKDRFSAERLKGVDSTLKIQPAELGDSAVYLCASSWDNGEAFFGQGTRLTVV.

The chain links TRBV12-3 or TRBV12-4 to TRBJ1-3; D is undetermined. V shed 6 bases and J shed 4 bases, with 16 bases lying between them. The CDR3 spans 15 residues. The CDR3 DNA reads TGTGCCAGCAGCCACCGACAAGGGCCCGGAAACACCATATATTTT. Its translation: CASSHRQGPGNTIYF.

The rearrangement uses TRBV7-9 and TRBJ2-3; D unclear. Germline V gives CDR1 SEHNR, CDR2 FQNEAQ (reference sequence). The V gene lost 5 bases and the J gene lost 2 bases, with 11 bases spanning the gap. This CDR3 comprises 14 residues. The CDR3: CASSLRSYTDTQYF. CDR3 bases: TGTGCCAGCAGCCTGAGGTCCTACACAGATACGCAGTATTTT. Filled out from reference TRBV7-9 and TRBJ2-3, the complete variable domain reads DTGVSQNPRHKITKRGQNVTFRCDPISEHNRLYWYRQTLGQGPEFLTYFQNEAQLEKSRLLSDRFSAERPKGSFSTLEIQRTEQGDSAMYLCASSLRSYTDTQYFGPGTRLTVL.

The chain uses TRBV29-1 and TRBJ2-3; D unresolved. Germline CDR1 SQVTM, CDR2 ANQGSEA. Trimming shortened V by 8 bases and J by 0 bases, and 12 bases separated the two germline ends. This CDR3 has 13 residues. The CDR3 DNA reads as TGCAGCCCCGGGCCTTTAAGCACAGATACGCAGTATTTT. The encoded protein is CSPGPLSTDTQYF.

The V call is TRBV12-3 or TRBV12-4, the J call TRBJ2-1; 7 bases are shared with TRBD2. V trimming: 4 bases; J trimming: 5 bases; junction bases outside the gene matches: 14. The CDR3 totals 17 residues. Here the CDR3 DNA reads TGTGCCAGCAGTTCCCGTGATACTAGCGCTTCAGACAATGAGCAGTTCTTC. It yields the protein CASSSRDTSASDNEQFF.

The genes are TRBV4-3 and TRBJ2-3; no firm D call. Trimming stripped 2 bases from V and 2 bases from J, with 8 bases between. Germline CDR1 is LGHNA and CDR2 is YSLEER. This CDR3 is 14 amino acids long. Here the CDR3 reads CASSQTLSTDTQYF. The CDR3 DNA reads TGCGCCAGCAGCCAAACTCTTTCCACAGATACGCAGTATTTT.

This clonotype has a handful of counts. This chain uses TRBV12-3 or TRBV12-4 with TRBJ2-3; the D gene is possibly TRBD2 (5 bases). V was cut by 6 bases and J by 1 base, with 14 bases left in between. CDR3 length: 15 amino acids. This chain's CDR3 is CASRSRALGTDTQYF. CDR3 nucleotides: TGTGCCAGCAGATCGAGGGCCCTCGGCACAGATACGCAGTATTTT.

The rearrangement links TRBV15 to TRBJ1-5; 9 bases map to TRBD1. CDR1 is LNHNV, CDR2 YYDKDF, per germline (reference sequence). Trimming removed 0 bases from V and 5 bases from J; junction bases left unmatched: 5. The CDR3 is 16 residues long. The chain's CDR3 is CATSRDRDRVDQPQHF. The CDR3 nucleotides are TGTGCCACCAGCAGAGATCGGGACAGGGTGGATCAGCCCCAGCATTTT.

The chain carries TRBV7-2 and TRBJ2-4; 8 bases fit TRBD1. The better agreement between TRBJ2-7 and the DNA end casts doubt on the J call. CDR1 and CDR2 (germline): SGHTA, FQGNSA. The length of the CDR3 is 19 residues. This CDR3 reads CASSLKWAGGQVATYEQYF. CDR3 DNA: TGTGCCAGCAGCTTAAAGTGGGCAGGGGGACAGGTAGCTACCTACGAGCAGTACTTC.

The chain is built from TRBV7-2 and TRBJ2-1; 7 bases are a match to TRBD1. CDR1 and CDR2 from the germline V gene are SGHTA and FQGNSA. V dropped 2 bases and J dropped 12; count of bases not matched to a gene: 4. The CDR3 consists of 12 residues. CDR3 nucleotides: TGTGCCAGCAGCTTACAGCGGACAGGGCAGTTCTTC. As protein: CASSLQRTGQFF.

CDR3 in amino acids: CATRLRAGTTYEQYF. CDR3 DNA: TGTGCCACCCGGCTTCGTGCGGGAACCACCTACGAGCAGTACTTC. The chain recombines TRBV15 with TRBJ2-7; D possibly corresponds to TRBD2 (6 bases). CDR3 length: 15 amino acids. Per the germline V gene, CDR1 is LNHNV and CDR2 is YYDKDF (reference sequence). The V end was cut by 8 bases, the J end by 2 bases, with 19 bases between.

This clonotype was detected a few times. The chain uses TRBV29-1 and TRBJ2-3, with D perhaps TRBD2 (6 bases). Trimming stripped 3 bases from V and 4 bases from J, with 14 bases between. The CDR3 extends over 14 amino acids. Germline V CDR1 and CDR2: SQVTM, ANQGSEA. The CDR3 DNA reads TGCAGCGTTGAGCCTAGCGACGGCGCAGATACGCAGTATTTT. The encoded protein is CSVEPSDGADTQYF.

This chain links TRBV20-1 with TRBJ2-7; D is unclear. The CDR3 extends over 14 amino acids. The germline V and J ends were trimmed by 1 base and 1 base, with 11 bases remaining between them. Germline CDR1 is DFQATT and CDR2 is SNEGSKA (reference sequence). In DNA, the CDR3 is TGCAGTGCTAGAGCTCTCGGCGGATCCTACGAGCAGTACTTC. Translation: CSARALGGSYEQYF.

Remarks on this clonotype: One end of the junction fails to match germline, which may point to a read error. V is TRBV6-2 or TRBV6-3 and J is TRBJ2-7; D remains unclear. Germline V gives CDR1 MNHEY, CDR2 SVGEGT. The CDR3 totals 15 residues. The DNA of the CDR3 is TGTACCAGCACCGATCTAACCAGGAGCTCCTACGAGCAGTACTTC. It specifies CTSTDLTRSSYEQYF.